Listed below are T cell receptor beta chains from one sample, sequenced in a study of human T cells and chemical hapten exposure. TCRdb re-called the RACE reads through MiXCR, storing one row per CDR3 protein. Among approximately 81,000 distinct CDR3 sequences listed, 8.6% were seen once. Specimen: whole blood. The receptors shown here come from a male donor in good health. Some clones in this sample may be carry-over from other donors' samples. Each CDR3 is given with its conserved first and last residue. Fields, in order: clone size, V gene, D gene, J gene, CDR3 DNA, CDR3 protein. D genes are given only for firm matches. Size values are once, few and many counts, or a class for expanded clones, and some rows have none.

abundance: few; v_gene: TRBV4-2; d_gene: TRBD2; j_gene: TRBJ2-5; CDR3nt: TGTGCCAGCAGCCAAGATGGGGGAGGGGCGCCCAGAGAGACCCAGTACTTC; CDR3aa: CASSQDGGGAPRETQYF
abundance: .; v_gene: TRBV12-3/TRBV12-4; d_gene: .; j_gene: TRBJ1-2; CDR3nt: TGTGCCAGCAGTTTAGTAGGTTCTGATGGCTACACCTTC; CDR3aa: CASSLVGSDGYTF
abundance: .; v_gene: TRBV19; d_gene: TRBD2; j_gene: TRBJ2-1; CDR3nt: TGTGCCAGTAGTATAGATCCCCTAGCGGGGTACAATGAGCAGTTCTTC; CDR3aa: CASSIDPLAGYNEQFF
abundance: .; v_gene: TRBV6-1; d_gene: TRBD2; j_gene: TRBJ2-7; CDR3nt: TGTGCCAGCACAGCGGGAGGCCTCCCCGGGGCCGAGCAGTACTTC; CDR3aa: CASTAGGLPGAEQYF
abundance: few; v_gene: TRBV7-9; d_gene: .; j_gene: TRBJ1-2; CDR3nt: TGTGCCAGCAGCTTAGTCCAGTTAGCTAACTATGGCTACACCTTC; CDR3aa: CASSLVQLANYGYTF
abundance: many; v_gene: TRBV5-1; d_gene: .; j_gene: TRBJ2-7; CDR3nt: TGCGCCAGCAGCTTGGGGCAGGGGAACTCCTACGAGCAGTACTTC; CDR3aa: CASSLGQGNSYEQYF
abundance: few; v_gene: TRBV28; d_gene: TRBD2; j_gene: TRBJ2-7; CDR3nt: TGTGCCAGCAGTTTCTTCCGGGGGGGGCGTGAGCAGTACTTC; CDR3aa: CASSFFRGGREQYF
abundance: .; v_gene: TRBV5-6; d_gene: TRBD1; j_gene: TRBJ1-6; CDR3nt: TGTGCCAGCAGTAATGTTGGGGCCAGGGGACAGAGATCACCCCTCCACTTT; CDR3aa: CASSNVGARGQRSPLHF
abundance: .; v_gene: TRBV27; d_gene: TRBD1; j_gene: TRBJ2-3; CDR3nt: TGTGCCAGCGTCGAGACAGGGGAAGCAGATACGCAGTATTTT; CDR3aa: CASVETGEADTQYF
abundance: .; v_gene: TRBV5-4; d_gene: TRBD1; j_gene: TRBJ2-2; CDR3nt: TGTGCCAGCAGCATCCGGGACAGGGGCAACACCGGGGAGCTGTTTTTT; CDR3aa: CASSIRDRGNTGELFF